Sequencing of this T cell receptor beta chain was carried out in a study of blood T cell repertoires in COVID-19. Study summary: PBMCs, B-cell-depleted T cells, or T cells provided the cDNA or gDNA that made up the material.

As originally analysed: Reference gene primer amplification yielded estimated nucleated cell counts. TCRdb's table, derived via immunoSEQ multiplex PCR, lists solely in-frame clones and lacks some. V, J and clone size are those of that table, while D and trimming were read from the DNA. Of about 350,000 clones in the sample, around 91% were seen once. CDR1 is SGHTA and CDR2 is FQGNSA in the germline V gene. There are 11 residues in the CDR3. Trimming removed 1 base at V and 6 bases at J, with 3 bases between. This chain uses TRBV7-2 with TRBJ1-1; D gene unclear. The sequencing input was peripheral blood. The sequence was collected from a woman younger than 35 who had recovered from COVID-19. The CDR3 is CASSLEPEAFF. The CDR3 nucleotides are TGTGCCAGCAGCTTAGAGCCTGAAGCTTTCTTT.